The rows below give T cell receptor beta chains drawn from one sample of a study of shared clonotypes between healthy human individuals. The table came from immunoSEQ multiplex PCR; TCRdb's copy has only in-frame clones and leaves some out. Of 2,500,000 or so clones in the sample, 85% to 95% were seen once. Sequenced sample: naive CD4+ T cells from PBMCs. These receptors were obtained from a man in his late teens or twenties in good health. Some clones in this sample may be carry-over from other donors' samples. CDR3s include the opening cysteine and the closing phenylalanine or tryptophan. A D gene is named only where the DNA matches it firmly. Clone sizes are given selectively: once, few, many, or a class where the clone is expanded.

length,J,size,V,D,CDR3,DNA
18,TRBJ2-6,.,TRBV28,.,CASSLNRLGISGANVLTF,TGTGCCAGCAGTTTAAATCGTTTAGGGATCTCTGGGGCCAACGTCCTGACTTTC
17,TRBJ2-7,.,TRBV5-8,.,CASSLALMVRAGYEQYF,TGTGCCAGCAGCTTGGCCCTTATGGTCCGGGCGGGGTACGAGCAGTACTTC
13,TRBJ1-4,.,TRBV5-1,.,CASSPGRFEKLFF,TGCGCCAGCAGCCCGGGACGTTTTGAAAAACTGTTTTTT
13,TRBJ2-1,.,TRBV29-1,.,CSFAGPDMNEQFF,TGCAGCTTCGCCGGGCCTGACATGAATGAGCAGTTCTTC
16,TRBJ2-3,.,TRBV27,TRBD1,CASRERTGAGTDTQYF,TGTGCCAGCAGAGAGAGGACAGGGGCAGGGACAGATACGCAGTATTTT
14,TRBJ1-1,.,TRBV6-5,.,CASRPDPLNTEAFF,TGTGCCAGCAGGCCAGATCCGTTGAACACTGAAGCTTTCTTT
15,TRBJ2-3,.,TRBV28,TRBD1,CASSHGDRGADTQYF,TGTGCCAGCAGTCACGGGGACAGGGGGGCAGATACGCAGTATTTT
11,TRBJ2-1,.,TRBV11-3,.,CASSAGDEQFF,TGTGCCAGCAGCGCCGGGGATGAGCAGTTCTTC
15,TRBJ2-7,.,TRBV19,TRBD1,CASSPPGQTSYEQYF,TGTGCCAGTAGTCCTCCGGGACAGACTTCCTACGAGCAGTACTTC
15,TRBJ1-4,.,TRBV28,.,CASSYLEGGAEKLFF,TGTGCCAGCAGTTACCTGGAGGGGGGTGCGGAAAAACTGTTTTTT
14,TRBJ2-7,.,TRBV5-1,.,CASSLDFPSYEQYF,TGCGCCAGCAGCTTGGACTTTCCCTCCTACGAGCAGTACTTC
15,TRBJ2-2,.,TRBV6-5,.,CASRPPTGYTGELFF,TGTGCCAGCAGACCGCCAACAGGGTACACCGGGGAGCTGTTTTTT
15,TRBJ2-7,.,TRBV7-2,TRBD1,CASSTQGASPYEQYF,TGTGCCAGCAGCACACAGGGGGCTTCACCCTACGAGCAGTACTTC
15,TRBJ2-1,once,TRBV9,TRBD1,CASSQTGGPYNEQFF,TGTGCCAGCAGCCAAACAGGGGGGCCCTACAATGAGCAGTTCTTC
15,TRBJ2-3,.,TRBV6-4,TRBD2,CASSVAGAHTDTQYF,TGTGCCAGCAGTGTAGCGGGAGCGCACACAGATACGCAGTATTTT
14,TRBJ2-7,.,TRBV5-4,TRBD1,CASSQRTGLHEQYF,TGTGCCAGCAGCCAACGGACAGGGCTTCACGAGCAGTACTTC
17,TRBJ2-1,.,TRBV4-1,TRBD2,CASSQGFPGLAGFGQFF,TGCGCCAGCAGCCAAGGTTTCCCAGGACTAGCGGGATTCGGGCAGTTCTTC
13,TRBJ1-1,.,TRBV6-6,.,CASTRGFGTEAFF,TGTGCCAGCACCCGCGGGTTTGGCACTGAAGCTTTCTTT
16,TRBJ2-7,.,TRBV7-2,TRBD2,CASSLVGTSEATEQYF,TGTGCCAGCAGCTTAGTGGGGACTAGCGAGGCCACTGAGCAGTACTTC
14,TRBJ2-3,.,TRBV29-1,.,CSVEADRPTDTQYF,TGCAGCGTTGAAGCCGACAGACCCACAGATACGCAGTATTTT
13,TRBJ2-3,.,TRBV29-1,.,CSVEGAPPDTQYF,TGCAGCGTTGAAGGCGCCCCCCCAGATACGCAGTATTTT
14,TRBJ2-3,.,TRBV5-6,.,CASSQPRRGDTQYF,TGTGCCAGCAGCCAGCCCAGGAGAGGAGATACGCAGTATTTT
13,TRBJ2-7,.,TRBV5-1,.,CASSFYREGEQYF,TGCGCCAGCAGCTTCTACAGGGAGGGCGAGCAGTACTTC
16,TRBJ2-1,.,TRBV7-3,TRBD2,CASSPRTSGPTDEQFF,TGTGCCAGCAGCCCGAGGACTAGCGGACCTACCGATGAGCAGTTCTTC
16,TRBJ2-3,.,TRBV7-2,TRBD2,CASSLAGVAGTNTQYF,TGTGCCAGCAGCTTAGCGGGTGTAGCGGGAACCAATACGCAGTATTTT
12,TRBJ2-7,.,TRBV7-9,.,CASSLAAYEQYF,TGTGCCAGCAGCTTGGCAGCCTACGAGCAGTACTTC
11,TRBJ2-7,.,TRBV5-6,.,CASSPQYEQYF,TGTGCCAGCAGCCCGCAGTACGAGCAGTACTTC
11,TRBJ2-2,.,TRBV20-1,.,CSASYLGELFF,TGCAGTGCTAGTTATCTCGGGGAGCTGTTTTTT
14,TRBJ1-1,.,TRBV5-1,TRBD1,CASSLQGIATEAFF,TGCGCCAGCAGCTTACAGGGGATCGCCACTGAAGCTTTCTTT
15,TRBJ1-2,.,TRBV28,TRBD1,CASSSPGQLVDGYTF,TGTGCCAGCAGTTCACCGGGACAGTTAGTAGATGGCTACACCTTC
16,TRBJ2-5,.,TRBV27,TRBD1,CASSPGRGMVGETQYF,TGTGCCAGCAGTCCGGGCAGGGGGATGGTTGGAGAGACCCAGTACTTC
13,TRBJ2-5,.,TRBV29-1,.,CSVAGGAAGSQYF,TGCAGCGTTGCTGGGGGGGCGGCCGGGTCCCAGTACTTC
16,TRBJ2-1,.,TRBV9,.,CASSAHRDGSYNEQFF,TGTGCCAGCAGCGCACACCGGGACGGCTCCTACAATGAGCAGTTCTTC
14,TRBJ1-5,.,TRBV18,TRBD1,CASSPDREVQPQHF,TGTGCCAGCTCACCAGACAGGGAGGTTCAGCCCCAGCATTTT
14,TRBJ1-2,.,TRBV6-5,.,CASSYAGQAYGYTF,TGTGCCAGCAGTTACGCGGGGCAGGCCTATGGCTACACCTTC
16,TRBJ2-2,.,TRBV6-4,TRBD1,CASSDGRQGNTGELFF,TGTGCCAGCAGTGACGGAAGACAGGGAAACACCGGGGAGCTGTTTTTT
15,TRBJ2-2,.,TRBV18,.,CASSPTGQPSGELFF,TGTGCCAGCTCACCTACGGGGCAGCCTTCCGGGGAGCTGTTTTTT
15,TRBJ2-1,once,TRBV5-4,TRBD1,CASSSDRGLYNEQFF,TGTGCCAGCAGCTCCGACAGGGGGCTATACAATGAGCAGTTCTTC
15,TRBJ2-7,.,TRBV6-5,.,CASSYSPGRSYEQYF,TGTGCCAGCAGTTACTCGCCAGGGAGGTCCTACGAGCAGTACTTC
14,TRBJ2-6,.,TRBV11-2,.,CASRRLSGANVLTF,TGTGCCAGCAGGCGGCTCTCTGGGGCCAACGTCCTGACTTTC